This T cell receptor beta chain was captured by sequencing in a study of blood T cell repertoires in COVID-19. As for the study in general: Spain, Italy and the United States supplied samples that represented acute and convalescent COVID-19.

The CDR3 sequence is 14 residues long. With 1 base clipped from V and 6 bases from J, the junction kept 4 bases outside the gene matches. Germline loops: CDR1 PRHDT, CDR2 FYEKMQ (reference sequence). As processed by the authors: Estimates of nucleated cell counts were drawn from the amplification of reference gene primers. The repertoire was sequenced with immunoSEQ multiplex PCR; TCRdb's copy has only in-frame clones and lacks some. The DNA was the basis for D and trimming; V, J and clone size are from that table. The data hold 15,000 to 20,000 clones, with around 80% observed a single time. The specimen sequenced was peripheral blood. The receptor was derived from a man in his sixties with active or convalescent COVID-19. The chain has TRBV13 and TRBJ1-2; TRBD1 agrees at 8 bases. CDR3 DNA: TGTGCCAGCAGCTTAGTGGCAGGGGGCGATGGCTACACCTTC. This translates into CASSLVAGGDGYTF. Filled out from reference TRBV13 and TRBJ1-2, the complete variable domain reads AAGVIQSPRHLIKEKRETATLKCYPIPRHDTVYWYQQGPGQDPQFLISFYEKMQSDKGSIPDRFSAQQFSDYHSELNMSSLELGDSALYFCASSLVAGGDGYTFGSGTRLTVV.